The next 27 T cell receptor beta chains were all read from a single sample in a study of shared clonotypes between healthy human individuals (dated by TCRdb to the early 2020s). For the CD8 naive samples, CD45RO-negative cells were positively selected for CCR7, yielding a CD45RA+CCR7+ population from which TemRA cells were excluded. Preparation of the library involved the immunoSEQ multiplex PCR assay. TCRdb limited this immuneACCESS table to in-frame rearrangements with V and J called. A share of clones is missing; checked studies link under half to unresolved V genes, and the rest is unexplained. The sample table lists millions of clones, about 93% of them with a count of one. The ten largest clones add up to around 1.7% of the sample. Material for sequencing was naive CD8+ T cells from PBMCs. The cell subset or site label on this specimen signifies: CD45RA+CCR7+. These receptors were taken from a man aged 18-30 years in good health. Some clones in this sample may be carry-over from other donors' samples.

The chain is built from TRBV11-2 and TRBJ2-3; TRBD2 matches 7 bases. CDR1 and CDR2 from the germline V gene are SGHAT and FQNNGV. The CDR3 is 16 amino acids. The V and J ends lost 1 base and 0 bases, in that order; junction bases with no gene match: 4. The CDR3 DNA sequence: TGTGCCAGCAGCTTAGCAGCGGGGTCTAGCACAGATACGCAGTATTTT. Translation: CASSLAAGSSTDTQYF.

The count of this clone is one. Other DNA sequences from this sample encode an identical CDR3 as well. J is TRBJ2-1 and V is TRBV30; D is ambiguous. In germline, CDR1 is GTSNPN, CDR2 SVGIG (reference sequence). The CDR3 contains 12 residues. V lost 2 bases to trimming and J lost 0 bases, with 2 bases between them. CDR3 DNA: TGTGCCTGGAGTCTCTCCTACAATGAGCAGTTCTTC. As protein: CAWSLSYNEQFF.

The rearrangement joins TRBV4-3 to TRBJ2-7, with a tentative D call TRBD2 (7 bases). With 2 bases removed from V and 2 bases from J, the gap between germline ends came to 13 bases. This CDR3 has 15 residues. Per the germline V gene, CDR1 is LGHNA and CDR2 is YSLEER. CDR3 loop: CASSQQGGGPYEQYF. DNA of the CDR3: TGCGCCAGCAGCCAACAGGGAGGGGGGCCCTACGAGCAGTACTTC.

This sequence joins TRBV7-9 and TRBJ2-5; D is perhaps TRBD2 (6 bases). The germline gives CDR1 SEHNR, CDR2 FQNEAQ (reference sequence). This CDR3 comprises 14 residues. Trimming removed 7 bases at V and 4 bases at J, with 16 bases between. The CDR3 DNA reads TGTGCCAGCATCCCGGACTACGCACGAGAGACCCAGTACTTC. Encoded protein: CASIPDYARETQYF.

Here the CDR3 reads CASSLGVDRGFNEQFF. CDR3 sequence (DNA): TGTGCCAGCAGCTTAGGTGTGGACAGGGGATTCAATGAGCAGTTCTTC. The rearrangement uses TRBV11-2 and TRBJ2-1; 9 positions agree with TRBD1. With 1 base clipped from V and 6 bases from J, the junction kept 7 bases outside the gene matches. This CDR3 spans 16 amino acids. The germline V gene encodes CDR1 SGHAT and CDR2 FQNNGV.

The rearrangement joins TRBV6-1 to TRBJ1-5, with D perhaps TRBD1 (5 bases). The germline V gene encodes CDR1 MNHNS and CDR2 SASEGT. CDR3 size: 15 residues. V gave up 1 base and J gave up 1 base, with 8 bases separating them. CDR3 DNA sequence: TGTGCCAGCAGTGAAGTGAAGGGGAGCAATCAGCCCCAGCATTTT. Translation: CASSEVKGSNQPQHF.

A single count supports this clone. The J gene is TRBJ2-5, the V gene TRBV7-2, with TRBD2 matching 10 bases. This CDR3 is 15 amino acids long. The V segment lost 3 bases and the J segment 1 base; nucleotides outside the gene matches: 2. Germline V gene data show CDR1 as SGHTA and CDR2 as FQGNSA. The CDR3 region has the DNA TGTGCCAGCAGCTTCCGGACTAGCGGCCAAGAGACCCAGTACTTC. It codes for CASSFRTSGQETQYF. The full variable domain, rest sourced from reference TRBV7-2 and TRBJ2-5, is GAGVSQSPSNKVTEKGKDVELRCDPISGHTALYWYRQSLGQGLEFLIYFQGNSAPDKSGLPSDRFSAERTGGSVSTLTIQRTQQEDSAVYLCASSFRTSGQETQYFGPGTRLLVL.

This rearrangement joins TRBV7-3 to TRBJ2-1; D is undetermined. Trimming left V 2 bases short and J 1 base short, with 12 bases between. The germline V gene has CDR1 SGHTA and CDR2 FQGTGA. The CDR3 runs to 16 residues. Here the CDR3 DNA reads TGTGCCAGCAGCTTAGCCCCCCAAGGGTCCTACAATGAGCAGTTCTTC. As protein: CASSLAPQGSYNEQFF.

This clone has just one count. The rearrangement links TRBV28 to TRBJ2-7, with 8 bases matching TRBD2. The germline gives CDR1 MDHEN, CDR2 SYDVKM. The CDR3 is 14 amino acids. Germline trimming cut 6 bases from V and 3 bases from J; bases unmatched to any gene: 7. DNA of the CDR3: TGTGCCAGCAGAACCGAGCGGGAGAACTACGAGCAGTACTTC. Encoded protein: CASRTERENYEQYF.

In its sample, this clone was seen once. This sequence joins TRBV28 and TRBJ1-4, with D perhaps TRBD1 (6 bases). Germline lookup yields CDR1 MDHEN and CDR2 SYDVKM. Trimming took off 5 bases at V and 5 bases at J, with 9 bases between the two ends. The CDR3 spans 13 residues. In DNA form, the CDR3 reads TGTGCCAGCAGTAAAAGGGGGAATGAAAAACTGTTTTTT. Its protein product is CASSKRGNEKLFF.

Remarks on this clone: The same CDR3 arises from other DNA sequences in this sample as well. This chain connects TRBV9 to TRBJ1-1; 10 bases are shared with TRBD1. Per the germline V gene, CDR1 is SGDLS and CDR2 is YYNGEE. V shed 3 bases and J 4 bases; nucleotides not matched to a gene: 0. This CDR3 spans 13 amino acids. The CDR3: CASSGTGGTEAFF. DNA of the CDR3: TGTGCCAGCAGCGGGACAGGGGGCACTGAAGCTTTCTTT.

For the CDR3, the DNA is TGTGCCAGCAGCTTAGGGACGGGCAATGAGCAGTTCTTC. Protein product: CASSLGTGNEQFF. The gene calls are TRBV7-8 and TRBJ2-1; D is unresolved. The V gene's germline CDR1 is SGHVS and CDR2 FQNEAQ. The CDR3 is 13 residues long. V was clipped by 1 base and J by 6 bases, with 7 bases between them.

The gene calls are TRBV7-9 and TRBJ1-3; D may be TRBD1 (5 bases). The CDR3 loop spans 15 amino acids. V was pared by 4 bases and J by 0 bases, with 10 bases between. Germline V CDR1 and CDR2: SEHNR, FQNEAQ (reference sequence). CDR3 protein: CASSSTGASGNTIYF. CDR3 in DNA: TGTGCCAGCAGCTCCACCGGGGCCTCTGGAAACACCATATATTTT.

This rearrangement joins TRBV9 to TRBJ2-5; either TRBD1 or TRBD2 may fit D (5 bases each). This CDR3 contains 16 residues. Germline CDR1 is SGDLS and CDR2 is YYNGEE. V dropped 0 bases and J dropped 6 bases, with 18 bases sitting between them. This CDR3 is CASSVEVEGLGKTQYF. CDR3 DNA: TGTGCCAGCAGCGTAGAGGTCGAGGGGCTGGGAAAGACCCAGTACTTC.

With regard to this clone: Other nucleotide sequences from this sample produce the same CDR3. This sequence joins TRBV7-9 and TRBJ1-2; 9 bases are shared with TRBD1. The CDR3 has 14 residues. Germline V gene data show CDR1 as SEHNR and CDR2 as FQNEAQ (reference sequence). J lost 4 bases, V lost 0 bases, and 0 bases had no gene match. For the CDR3, the DNA is TGTGCCAGCAGCTTAGCGGACAGGGGCTATGGCTACACCTTC. As protein: CASSLADRGYGYTF.

This rearrangement joins TRBV4-3 to TRBJ2-2; D possibly uses TRBD1 or TRBD2 (5 bases each). V gave up 3 bases and J gave up 7 bases, with 24 bases separating them. CDR1 and CDR2 from the germline V gene are LGHNA and YSLEER. The CDR3 length is 18 residues. CDR3 in DNA: TGCGCCAGCAGCCACCTTTTTCTTCCCGGGACGGACGTCGGGGAGCTGTTTTTT. Protein: CASSHLFLPGTDVGELFF.

The rearrangement joins TRBV30 to TRBJ1-5, with D perhaps matching TRBD1 (6 bases). Germline V lookup: CDR1 GTSNPN, CDR2 SVGIG (reference sequence). There are 15 residues in the CDR3. Trimming removed 0 bases at V and 7 bases at J, with 16 bases between. This CDR3 is CAWSVQGLGRQPQHF. The CDR3 DNA reads as TGTGCCTGGAGTGTACAGGGTCTGGGGCGACAGCCCCAGCATTTT.

The DNA for the CDR3 is TGTGCCAGCAGTTTAACCCGGGGTCGAAGCTCCTACGAGCAGTACTTC. This translates into CASSLTRGRSSYEQYF. This sequence joins TRBV28 and TRBJ2-7; weak D call: TRBD2 (5 bases). The CDR3 length is 16 residues. V lost 2 bases, J lost 0 bases, and 14 bases lay in between. Germline CDR1 and CDR2: MDHEN and SYDVKM.

The chain employs TRBV6-6 and TRBJ2-3; perhaps D is TRBD1 or TRBD2 (5 bases each). Trimming took 2 bases from V and 0 from J, leaving 9 bases between them. Germline V CDR1 and CDR2: MNHNY, SVGAGI (reference sequence). The CDR3 spans 15 residues. The CDR3 coding sequence is TGTGCCAGCAGTTACGGGGGACCTAGCACAGATACGCAGTATTTT. Residues: CASSYGGPSTDTQYF.

In DNA form, the CDR3 reads TGTGCCAGCAGCTCCATCTCTAGGTACAATGAGCAGTTCTTC. It translates to CASSSISRYNEQFF. The chain employs TRBV11-2 and TRBJ2-1; no clear D gene. CDR1 SGHAT and CDR2 FQNNGV come from the germline V gene. Between the trimmed V and J ends, which lost 4 bases and 4 bases, there was a span of 11 bases. CDR3 size: 14 residues.

The J gene is TRBJ2-1, the V gene TRBV5-4; 10 nucleotides align to TRBD2. The CDR3 has 16 residues. CDR1 SGHNT and CDR2 YYREEE come from the germline V gene (reference sequence). V lost 5 bases to trimming and J lost 9 bases; unmatched junction nucleotides: 14. The CDR3 reads CASRLAASGSGSEQFF. The CDR3 region has the DNA TGTGCCAGCAGACTCGCCGCTAGCGGGAGTGGTAGTGAGCAGTTCTTC.

The CDR3 DNA sequence: TGCGCCAGCAGCTTCGGAGGGACGGGCTATGGCTACACCTTC. Translating it yields CASSFGGTGYGYTF. V gene TRBV5-1 combines with J gene TRBJ1-2; a weak D match, TRBD1 (5 bases). CDR1 and CDR2 (germline): SGHRS, YFSETQ. The CDR3 has 14 residues. V was trimmed by 2 bases and J by 4 bases, leaving 12 bases between them.

The genes are TRBV4-3 and TRBJ2-7; 10 bases line up with TRBD1. Germline values: CDR1 LGHNA, CDR2 YSLEER. The J segment lost 6 bases and the V segment lost 3 bases, leaving 5 bases of the junction unmatched. There are 14 residues in the CDR3. As DNA, the CDR3 is TGCGCCAGCAGCCAGGGGACAGGGGAGGGCGAGCAGTACTTC. This codes for CASSQGTGEGEQYF.

The V and J genes are TRBV5-1 and TRBJ2-7; the match to TRBD2 covers 7 bases. The CDR3 sequence is 15 residues long. The germline CDR1 and CDR2 sequences are SGHRS and YFSETQ. V trimming: 2 bases; J trimming: 2 bases; junction bases outside the gene matches: 7. The CDR3 region has the DNA TGCGCCAGCAGCTTTGGCGGGAGTAGGGCCTACGAGCAGTACTTC. Translated: CASSFGGSRAYEQYF. The whole variable domain, remainder taken from reference TRBV5-1 and TRBJ2-7, is KAGVTQTPRYLIKTRGQQVTLSCSPISGHRSVSWYQQTPGQGLQFLFEYFSETQRNKGNFPGRFSGRQFSNSRSEMNVSTLELGDSALYLCASSFGGSRAYEQYFGPGTRLTVT.

The chain uses TRBV27 and TRBJ2-5; 7 bases agree with TRBD2. This CDR3 contains 14 residues. Germline CDR1 reads MNHEY; CDR2 reads SMNVEV (reference sequence). V shed 7 bases and J 4 bases; nucleotides not matched to a gene: 9. The CDR3, as DNA: TGTGCCAGCACGGCAGCGGGAAGTCGAGAGACCCAGTACTTC. Amino acids: CASTAAGSRETQYF.

The chain combines TRBV28 with TRBJ2-6; weak D call: TRBD2 (5 bases). Trimming took off 5 bases at V and 1 base at J, with 12 bases between the two ends. The germline V gene encodes CDR1 MDHEN and CDR2 SYDVKM. This CDR3 is 16 amino acids long. The CDR3 DNA reads TGTGCCAGCAGTCCTGAACGGGGATCTGGGGCCAACGTCCTGACTTTC. Protein product: CASSPERGSGANVLTF.

As regards this clone: The sample has other DNA sequences that encode this CDR3 too. The chain links TRBV27 to TRBJ2-7; D remains ambiguous. The CDR3 is made up of 13 amino acids. Germline-derived CDR1 and CDR2 are MNHEY and SMNVEV (reference sequence). Trimming took off 0 bases at V and 3 bases at J, with 6 bases between the two ends. The DNA of the CDR3 is TGTGCCAGCAGTTTATCGTGGAGCTACGAGCAGTACTTC. Residues: CASSLSWSYEQYF.